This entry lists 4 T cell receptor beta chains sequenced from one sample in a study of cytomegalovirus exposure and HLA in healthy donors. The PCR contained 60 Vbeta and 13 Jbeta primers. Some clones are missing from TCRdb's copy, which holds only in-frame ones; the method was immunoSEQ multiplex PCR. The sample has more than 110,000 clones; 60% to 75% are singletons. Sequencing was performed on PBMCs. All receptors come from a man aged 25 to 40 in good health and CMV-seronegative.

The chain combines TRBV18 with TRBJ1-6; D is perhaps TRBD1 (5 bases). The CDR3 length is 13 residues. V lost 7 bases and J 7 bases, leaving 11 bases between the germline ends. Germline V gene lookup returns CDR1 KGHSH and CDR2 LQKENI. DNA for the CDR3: TGTGCCAGCTATCAGGGAGGCAATTCACCCCTCCACTTT. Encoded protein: CASYQGGNSPLHF.

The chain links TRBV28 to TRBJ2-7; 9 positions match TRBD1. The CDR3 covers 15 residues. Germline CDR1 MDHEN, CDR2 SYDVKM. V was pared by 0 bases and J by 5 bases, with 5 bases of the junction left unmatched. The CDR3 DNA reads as TGTGCCAGCAGTTTATGGCGGACAGGGGCCGACGAGCAGTACTTC. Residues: CASSLWRTGADEQYF.

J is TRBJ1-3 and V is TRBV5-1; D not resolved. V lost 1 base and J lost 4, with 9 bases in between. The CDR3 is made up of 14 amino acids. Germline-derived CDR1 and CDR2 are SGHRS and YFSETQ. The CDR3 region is CASSLSQIGNTIYF. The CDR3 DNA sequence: TGCGCCAGCAGCTTGTCTCAGATAGGAAACACCATATATTTT.

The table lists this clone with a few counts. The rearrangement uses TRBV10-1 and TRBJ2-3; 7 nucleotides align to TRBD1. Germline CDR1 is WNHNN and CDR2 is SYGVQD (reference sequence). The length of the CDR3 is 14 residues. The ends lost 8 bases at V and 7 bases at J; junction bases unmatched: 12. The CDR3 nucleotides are TGCGCCAGCGCGAGGGACAGTATAGAACATACGCAGTATTTT. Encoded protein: CASARDSIEHTQYF.